This T cell receptor beta chain originates from a study of blood T cell repertoires in COVID-19. About the research overall: Samples of COVID-19 (acute and convalescent) were obtained from the United States, Italy and Spain. Nucleic acid was either cDNA or gDNA, and it came from T cells, B-cell-depleted T cells, or PBMCs.

Between the trimmed V and J ends, which lost 7 bases and 0 bases, there was a span of 12 bases. Looked up from germline, CDR1 is GTSNPN and CDR2 is SVGIG (reference sequence). The CDR3 length is 13 residues. Original data processing: Estimation of nucleated cell counts was performed using reference gene primer amplification. Produced via immunoSEQ multiplex PCR; TCRdb's table is partial and in-frame only. V, J and clone size are those of that table, while D and trimming were read from the DNA. The sample has 150,000 or so clones; approximately 86% are singletons. The specimen was peripheral blood. The clonotype comes from a woman between 65 and 79 years old with acute or convalescent COVID-19. The chain is built from TRBV30 and TRBJ1-1; D might be TRBD1 (6 bases). The CDR3 nucleotides read TGTGCCTCCCGAGGACAGCTGAACACTGAAGCTTTCTTT. Amino acid sequence: CASRGQLNTEAFF.